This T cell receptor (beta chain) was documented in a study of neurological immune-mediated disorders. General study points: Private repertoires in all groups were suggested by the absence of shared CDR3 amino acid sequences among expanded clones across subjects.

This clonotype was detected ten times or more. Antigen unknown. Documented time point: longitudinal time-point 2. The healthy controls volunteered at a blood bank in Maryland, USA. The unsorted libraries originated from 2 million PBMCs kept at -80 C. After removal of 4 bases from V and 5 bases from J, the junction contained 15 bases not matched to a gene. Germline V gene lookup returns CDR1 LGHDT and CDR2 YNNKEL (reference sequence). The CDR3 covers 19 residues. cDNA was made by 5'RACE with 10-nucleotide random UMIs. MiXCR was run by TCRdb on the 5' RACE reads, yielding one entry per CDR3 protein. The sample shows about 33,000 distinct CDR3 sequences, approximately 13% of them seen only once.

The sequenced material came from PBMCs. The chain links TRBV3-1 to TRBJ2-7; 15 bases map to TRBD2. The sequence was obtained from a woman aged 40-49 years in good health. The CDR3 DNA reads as TGTGCCAGCAGCCGCTACCACGGACTAGCGGGGGGGCCTGAGCACGAGCAGTACTTC. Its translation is CASSRYHGLAGGPEHEQYF.